These 20 T cell receptor beta chains were all obtained from the same sample, sequenced in a study of blood T cells in healthy people across ages (dated by TCRdb to the mid-2010s). The library was prepared using 5' RACE. Sequencing relied on an Illumina HiSeq 2500. A second PCR of roughly 7 to 11 cycles was performed with a sample-barcoded 5' primer and a J-beta primer mix. TCRdb applied fastp at Q25 and MiXCR to the public reads, then kept only in-frame beta chains. Records with the same CDR3 protein are collapsed into one entry carrying the most frequent genes and DNA. This sample comprises 700,000 to 900,000 distinct CDR3 sequences, about 53% of them detected only once. The top ten clones comprise about 42% of the sample. The sample was blood. The origin of the receptors is an elderly man in good health.

The chain links TRBV29-1 to TRBJ2-7; 11 bases are a match to TRBD1. Trimming at V came to 7 bases and at J to 0 bases, leaving 2 bases not matched to a gene. In germline, CDR1 is SQVTM, CDR2 ANQGSEA. The CDR3 spans 13 residues. Here the CDR3 reads CSGGTGGSYEQYF. CDR3 DNA: TGCAGCGGTGGGACAGGGGGCTCCTACGAGCAGTACTTC.

The chain couples TRBV12-3 or TRBV12-4 to TRBJ2-4, with 14 bases matching TRBD2. The CDR3 consists of 18 residues. V lost 5 bases, J lost 2 bases, and 8 bases stayed unmatched. This chain's CDR3 is CASSPTGTSGSTKNIQYF. In nucleotides, the CDR3 is TGTGCCAGCAGTCCTACGGGGACTAGCGGGAGCACCAAAAACATTCAGTACTTC.

The V call is TRBV20-1, the J call TRBJ2-1, with D maybe TRBD2 (6 bases). The CDR3 runs to 13 residues. The V gene's germline CDR1 is DFQATT and CDR2 SNEGSKA (reference sequence). Trimming shortened V by 6 bases and J by 0 bases, and 9 bases separated the two germline ends. CDR3 sequence: CSAAGSSYNEQFF. Here the CDR3 DNA reads TGCAGTGCCGCGGGGAGCTCCTACAATGAGCAGTTCTTC.

This clonotype was counted once. This chain connects TRBV6-1 to TRBJ2-2, with D unclear. The CDR3 runs to 15 residues. In germline, CDR1 is MNHNS, CDR2 SASEGT. V lost 6 bases to trimming and J lost 1 base, with 12 bases between them. The CDR3 DNA reads TGTGCCAGCAGGGACCCACTCCAGAACACCGGGGAGCTGTTTTTT. Its protein product is CASRDPLQNTGELFF.

This clonotype turned up a few times. V usage is TRBV7-3 and J usage is TRBJ2-3, with 7 nucleotides matching TRBD1. Unmatched junction bases numbered 4, after V lost 1 base and J lost 6 bases. Germline CDR1 reads SGHTA; CDR2 reads FQGTGA. This CDR3 spans 14 amino acids. The CDR3 here is CASSLKGTVDTQYF. CDR3 nucleotides: TGTGCCAGCAGCTTAAAAGGGACAGTGGATACGCAGTATTTT.

The V gene is TRBV12-3 or TRBV12-4, the J gene TRBJ2-1, with 7 bases identical to TRBD2. Trimming at V came to 6 bases and at J to 6 bases, leaving 14 bases not matched to a gene. The CDR3 consists of 16 residues. In DNA, the CDR3 is TGTGCCAGCAGCAGCCCGGGGGGAGGGCCTCTCAATGAGCAGTTCTTC. This gives the protein CASSSPGGGPLNEQFF.

This clonotype has at least ten counts. The rearrangement uses TRBV4-2 and TRBJ2-1; TRBD2 is a possible D gene (6 bases). The V end lost 0 bases, the J end lost 0 bases, and 9 bases lay between the germline ends. The CDR3 spans 16 residues. Germline V gene sequence: CDR1 LGHNA, CDR2 YNFKEQ. CDR3 in DNA: TGTGCCAGCAGCCAAGAAGCGACTAGCTCCTACAATGAGCAGTTCTTC. It codes for CASSQEATSSYNEQFF.

A few counts support this clonotype. V usage is TRBV5-1 and J usage is TRBJ1-6, with D perhaps matching TRBD1 (5 bases). The CDR3 is 14 amino acids. Germline values: CDR1 SGHRS, CDR2 YFSETQ. V was cut by 5 bases and J by 14 bases, with 20 bases left in between. The CDR3 reads CASSLGTGRPTLHF. In nucleotides, the CDR3 is TGCGCCAGCAGTCTCGGGACGGGACGTCCAACCCTCCACTTT. Full variable domain (missing parts from reference TRBV5-1 and TRBJ1-6): KAGVTQTPRYLIKTRGQQVTLSCSPISGHRSVSWYQQTPGQGLQFLFEYFSETQRNKGNFPGRFSGRQFSNSRSEMNVSTLELGDSALYLCASSLGTGRPTLHFGNGTRLTVT.

This clonotype was counted between two and nine times. V and J are TRBV7-6 and TRBJ2-7; 7 nucleotides match TRBD2. Germline CDR1 reads SGHVS; CDR2 reads FNYEAQ. The CDR3 contains 18 residues. Unmatched junction bases numbered 18, after V lost 0 bases and J lost 7 bases. This CDR3 is CASSLAAFVAGDNNEQYF. CDR3 nucleotide sequence: TGTGCCAGCAGCTTAGCCGCTTTTGTCGCGGGAGACAACAATGAGCAGTACTTC.

A few counts support this clonotype. V usage is TRBV4-2 and J usage is TRBJ2-7, with 9 nucleotides matching TRBD1. The CDR3 contains 15 residues. After removal of 5 bases from V and 0 bases from J, the junction contained 5 bases not matched to a gene. Germline lookup yields CDR1 LGHNA and CDR2 YNFKEQ. For the CDR3, the DNA is TGTGCCAGCAGCTATGGACAGGGGCTCTCCTACGAGCAGTACTTC. Its translation: CASSYGQGLSYEQYF.

This clonotype was found a few times. The V gene is TRBV29-1, the J gene TRBJ1-1; no reliable D call. The CDR3 contains 13 residues. Trimming took 2 bases from V and 0 from J, leaving 7 bases between them. Germline V gives CDR1 SQVTM, CDR2 ANQGSEA. The CDR3 bases are TGCAGCGTTGAAACTCGCATGAACACTGAAGCTTTCTTT. This encodes CSVETRMNTEAFF.

The rearrangement uses TRBV15 and TRBJ2-1, with 12 bases matching TRBD2. The DNA end is a closer match to TRBJ2-7, so the J assignment may be wrong. CDR1 and CDR2 (germline): LNHNV, YYDKDF (reference sequence). The CDR3 has 16 residues. For the CDR3, the DNA is TGTGCCACCAGCAGAGGCCTAGCGGGAGGGTCCAATGAGCAGTACTTC. This translates into CATSRGLAGGSNEQYF.

The rearrangement joins TRBV2 to TRBJ2-1; no reliable D call. Germline V gene lookup returns CDR1 SNHLY and CDR2 FYNNEI. V dropped 4 bases and J dropped 0 bases, with 10 bases sitting between them. The CDR3 contains 15 residues. The CDR3 sequence is CASSGMGSSYNEQFF. Here the CDR3 DNA reads TGTGCCAGCAGTGGAATGGGTAGCTCCTACAATGAGCAGTTCTTC.

The J gene is TRBJ2-7, the V gene TRBV13; 8 nucleotides agree with TRBD2. Germline CDR1 reads PRHDT; CDR2 reads FYEKMQ (reference sequence). The CDR3 has 14 amino acids. V dropped 5 bases and J dropped 4; count of bases not matched to a gene: 7. The CDR3 nucleotides read TGTGCCAGCAGCGAGGGACTAGGGGGGTACGAGCAGTACTTC. Translating gives CASSEGLGGYEQYF.

CDR3 nucleotide sequence: TGTGCCACCAGTGGCCTTTACGTTCACGAGCAGTACTTC. Residues: CATSGLYVHEQYF. This chain links TRBV24-1 with TRBJ2-5; D not certain. The closer fit of TRBJ2-7 to the DNA end suggests the J call may be wrong. From germline, CDR1 is KGHDR and CDR2 SFDVKD. CDR3 length equals 13 residues.

J is TRBJ2-1 and V is TRBV12-3 or TRBV12-4; the match to TRBD1 covers 9 bases. This CDR3 region has 14 residues. The trim removed 6 bases at V and 8 bases at J, leaving 8 bases unmatched. This CDR3 is CASSLGQGIDEQFF. In DNA, the CDR3 is TGTGCCAGCAGCCTTGGACAGGGGATCGATGAGCAGTTCTTC.

The V call is TRBV20-1, the J call TRBJ2-3; no definite D call. The CDR3 length is 13 residues. The ends were cut back, 3 bases at V and 4 bases at J, with 11 bases in the middle. The germline V gene has CDR1 DFQATT and CDR2 SNEGSKA (reference sequence). CDR3 nucleotide sequence: TGCAGTGCTAGTTTCCTTGGCCCAGATACGCAGTATTTT. It is translated as CSASFLGPDTQYF.

This clonotype was observed many times. The chain recombines TRBV20-1 with TRBJ2-7; TRBD2 matches 11 bases. Germline CDR1 reads DFQATT; CDR2 reads SNEGSKA (reference sequence). The CDR3 covers 13 residues. Trimming at V came to 4 bases and at J to 2 bases, leaving 1 base not matched to a gene. The CDR3 nucleotides are TGCAGTGCTACGACTAGCGGGACCTACGAGCAGTACTTC. This encodes CSATTSGTYEQYF.

This clonotype was seen a few times. This rearrangement joins TRBV25-1 to TRBJ2-7, with 10 positions matching TRBD2. Per the germline V gene, CDR1 is MGHDK and CDR2 is SYGVNS. The V gene end was trimmed by 4 bases and the J gene end by 6 bases; junction bases not matched to a gene: 6. The length of the CDR3 is 14 residues. The CDR3 is CASSVLAGSSEQYF. The CDR3 DNA reads TGTGCCAGCAGTGTACTAGCGGGGTCAAGCGAGCAGTACTTC.

The chain links TRBV11-3 to TRBJ2-1, with 7 bases aligning to TRBD2. The germline V gene encodes CDR1 SGHNT and CDR2 YENEEA. This CDR3 comprises 12 residues. Trimming took 7 bases from V and 8 from J; bases not matched to a gene: 5. CDR3 amino acids: CASNPRGDEQFF. CDR3 DNA: TGTGCCAGCAACCCCCGGGGGGATGAGCAGTTCTTC.